The clone carrying this TCR beta chain has more than one count but fewer than ten. The germline V gene has CDR1 SGHKS and CDR2 YYEKEE (reference sequence). The germline V and J ends were trimmed by 2 bases and 7 bases, with 6 bases remaining between them. This CDR3 has 12 residues. Sequencing used immunoSEQ multiplex PCR; TCRdb keeps in-frame clones, though not all of them. The repertoire consists of more than 200,000 clones, with approximately 80% occurring once and the leading ten covering 7.4%. The sample comes from a study of blood T cell repertoires in COVID-19. Cohorts were assigned according to the clinical history that participants reported.

What was sequenced was PBMCs or T cells enriched from blood (not recorded which). The clonotype was recovered from a middle-aged woman with acute COVID-19. The chain has TRBV5-5 and TRBJ1-4; tentative D call: TRBD1 (6 bases). CDR3 loop: CASSFRGEKLFF. In nucleotides, the CDR3 is TGTGCCAGCAGCTTCAGGGGTGAAAAACTGTTTTTT. The full variable domain, rest sourced from reference TRBV5-5 and TRBJ1-4, is DAGVTQSPTHLIKTRGQQVTLRCSPISGHKSVSWYQQVLGQGPQFIFQYYEKEERGRGNFPDRFSARQFPNYSSELNVNALLLGDSALYLCASSFRGEKLFFGSGTQLSVL.